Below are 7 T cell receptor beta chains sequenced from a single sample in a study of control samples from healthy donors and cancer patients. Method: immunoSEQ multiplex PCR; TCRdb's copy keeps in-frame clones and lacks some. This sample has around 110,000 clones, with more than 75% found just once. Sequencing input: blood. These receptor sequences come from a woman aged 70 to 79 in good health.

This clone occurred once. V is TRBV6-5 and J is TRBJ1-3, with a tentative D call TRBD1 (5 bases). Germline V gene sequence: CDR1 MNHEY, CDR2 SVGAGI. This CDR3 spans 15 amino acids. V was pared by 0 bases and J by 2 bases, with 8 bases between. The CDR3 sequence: CASSYSYRTGNTIYF. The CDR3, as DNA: TGTGCCAGCAGTTACTCGTACAGGACTGGAAACACCATATATTTT.

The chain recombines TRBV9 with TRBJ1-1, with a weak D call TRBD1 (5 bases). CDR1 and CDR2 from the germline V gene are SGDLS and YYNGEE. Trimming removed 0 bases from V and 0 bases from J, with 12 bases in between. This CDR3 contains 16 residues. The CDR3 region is CASSVGQPSMNTEAFF. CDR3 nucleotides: TGTGCCAGCAGCGTAGGACAGCCGTCAATGAACACTGAAGCTTTCTTT.

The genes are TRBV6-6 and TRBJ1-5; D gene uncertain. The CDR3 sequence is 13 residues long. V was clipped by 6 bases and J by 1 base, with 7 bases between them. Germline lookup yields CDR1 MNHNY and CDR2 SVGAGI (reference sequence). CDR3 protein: CASSDWSNQPQHF. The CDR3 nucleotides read TGTGCCAGCAGCGACTGGAGCAATCAGCCCCAGCATTTT.

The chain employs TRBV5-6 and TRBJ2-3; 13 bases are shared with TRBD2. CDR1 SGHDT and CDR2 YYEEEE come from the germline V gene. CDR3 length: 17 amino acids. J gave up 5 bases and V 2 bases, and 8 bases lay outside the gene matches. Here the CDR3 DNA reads TGTGCCAGCAGCTTCCTTACTAGCGGGGGGGCCTTAGATACGCAGTATTTT. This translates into CASSFLTSGGALDTQYF. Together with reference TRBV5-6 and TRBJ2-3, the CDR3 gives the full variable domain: DAGVTQSPTHLIKTRGQQVTLRCSPKSGHDTVSWYQQALGQGPQFIFQYYEEEERQRGNFPDRFSGHQFPNYSSELNVNALLLGDSALYLCASSFLTSGGALDTQYFGPGTRLTVL.

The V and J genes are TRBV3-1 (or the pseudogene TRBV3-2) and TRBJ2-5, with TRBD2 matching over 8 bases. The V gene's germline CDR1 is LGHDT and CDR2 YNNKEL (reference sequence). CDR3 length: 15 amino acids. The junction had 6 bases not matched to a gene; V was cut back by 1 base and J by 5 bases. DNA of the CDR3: TGTGCCAGCAGCCAAGGCGGGACTAGATGGGAGACCCAGTACTTC. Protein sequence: CASSQGGTRWETQYF.

The CDR3 DNA sequence: TGTGCCAGCAGCGAGGACATCCACTCTGGCTACACCTTC. Amino acids: CASSEDIHSGYTF. The chain employs TRBV9 and TRBJ1-2; possible D gene TRBD1, 5 bases. The CDR3 is 13 residues long. Trimming cost V 3 bases and J 7 bases, with 13 bases left between them. Germline V CDR1 and CDR2: SGDLS, YYNGEE.

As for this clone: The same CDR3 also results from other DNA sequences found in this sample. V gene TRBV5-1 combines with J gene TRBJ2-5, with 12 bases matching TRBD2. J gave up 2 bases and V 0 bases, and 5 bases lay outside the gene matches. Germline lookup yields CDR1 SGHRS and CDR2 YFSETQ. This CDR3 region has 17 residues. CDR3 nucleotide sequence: TGCGCCAGCAGCTTGGGTCAGCTAGCGGGGGGGCAAGAGACCCAGTACTTC. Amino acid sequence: CASSLGQLAGGQETQYF.